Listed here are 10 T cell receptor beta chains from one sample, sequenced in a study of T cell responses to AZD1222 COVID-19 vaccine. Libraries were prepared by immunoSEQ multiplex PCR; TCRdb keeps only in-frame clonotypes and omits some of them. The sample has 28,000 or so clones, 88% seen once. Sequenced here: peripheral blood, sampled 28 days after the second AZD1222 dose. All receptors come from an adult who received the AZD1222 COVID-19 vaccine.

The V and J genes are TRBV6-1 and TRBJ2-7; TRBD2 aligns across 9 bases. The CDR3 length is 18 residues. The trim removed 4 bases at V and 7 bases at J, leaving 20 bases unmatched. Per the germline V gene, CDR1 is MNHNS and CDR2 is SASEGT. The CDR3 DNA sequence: TGTGCCAGCAGTGGCGGGGGGGCCTTTTCAGAGGTGTTTAAGGAGCAGTACTTC. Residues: CASSGGGAFSEVFKEQYF.

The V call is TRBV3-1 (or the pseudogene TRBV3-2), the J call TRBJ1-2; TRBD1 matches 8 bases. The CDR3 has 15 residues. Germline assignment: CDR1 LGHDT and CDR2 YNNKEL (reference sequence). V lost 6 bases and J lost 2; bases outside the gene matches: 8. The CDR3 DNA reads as TGTGCCAGCAGTCAAACAGGGGGAGCCAACTATGGCTACACCTTC. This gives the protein CASSQTGGANYGYTF.

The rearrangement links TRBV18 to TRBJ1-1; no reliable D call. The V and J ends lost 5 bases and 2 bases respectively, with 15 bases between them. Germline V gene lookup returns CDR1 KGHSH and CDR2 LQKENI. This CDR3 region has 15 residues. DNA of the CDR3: TGTGCCAGCTCATTTTCCACACGGACCAACACTGAAGCTTTCTTT. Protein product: CASSFSTRTNTEAFF.

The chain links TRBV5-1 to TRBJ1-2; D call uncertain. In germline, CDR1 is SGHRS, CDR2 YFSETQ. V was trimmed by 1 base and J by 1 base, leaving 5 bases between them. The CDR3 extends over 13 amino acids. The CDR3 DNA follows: TGCGCCAGCAGCTTGAACGGTAACTATGGCTACACCTTC. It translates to CASSLNGNYGYTF.

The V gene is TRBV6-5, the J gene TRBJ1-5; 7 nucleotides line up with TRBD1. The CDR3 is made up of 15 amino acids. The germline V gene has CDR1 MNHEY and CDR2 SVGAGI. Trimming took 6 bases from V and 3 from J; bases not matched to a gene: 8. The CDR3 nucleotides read TGTGCCAGCAGGCAGGGGACAGCGCCCAATCAGCCCCAGCATTTT. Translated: CASRQGTAPNQPQHF.

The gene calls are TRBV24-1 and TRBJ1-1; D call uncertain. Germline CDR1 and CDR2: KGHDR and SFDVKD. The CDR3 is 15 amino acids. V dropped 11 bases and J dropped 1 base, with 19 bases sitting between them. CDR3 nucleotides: TGTGCCAGCGGCCCCCATTACTCGAGGAACACTGAAGCTTTCTTT. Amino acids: CASGPHYSRNTEAFF.

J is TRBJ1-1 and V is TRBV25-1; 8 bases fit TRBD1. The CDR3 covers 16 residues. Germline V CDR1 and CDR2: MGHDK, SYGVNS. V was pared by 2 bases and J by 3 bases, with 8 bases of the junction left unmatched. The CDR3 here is CASSEGAQGADTEAFF. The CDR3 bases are TGTGCCAGCAGTGAAGGCGCGCAGGGGGCAGACACTGAAGCTTTCTTT.

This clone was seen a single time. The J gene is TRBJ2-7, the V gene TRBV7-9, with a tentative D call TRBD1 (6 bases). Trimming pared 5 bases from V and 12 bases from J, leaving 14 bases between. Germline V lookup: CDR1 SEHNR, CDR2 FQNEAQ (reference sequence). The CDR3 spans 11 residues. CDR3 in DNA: TGTGCCAGCAGCAGGGACACTGACTTGTACTTC. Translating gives CASSRDTDLYF.

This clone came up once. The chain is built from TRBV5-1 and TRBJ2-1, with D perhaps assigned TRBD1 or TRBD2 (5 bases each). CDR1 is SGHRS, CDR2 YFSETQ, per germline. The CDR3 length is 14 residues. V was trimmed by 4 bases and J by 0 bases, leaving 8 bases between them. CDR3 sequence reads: CASSPGTSYNEQFF. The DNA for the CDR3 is TGCGCCAGCAGCCCCGGGACCTCCTACAATGAGCAGTTCTTC.

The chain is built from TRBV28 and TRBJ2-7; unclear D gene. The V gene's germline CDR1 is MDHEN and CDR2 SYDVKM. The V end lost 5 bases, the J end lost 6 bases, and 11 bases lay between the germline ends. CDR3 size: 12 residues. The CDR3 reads CASSPGRPEQYF. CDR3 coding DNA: TGTGCCAGCAGTCCAGGACGGCCCGAGCAGTACTTC.